This is a list of T cell receptor beta chains from one sample in a study of T cell responses to AZD1222 COVID-19 vaccine. The method was immunoSEQ multiplex PCR; TCRdb's version includes in-frame clones alone and lacks a portion of them. Here the sample spans 95,000 to 150,000 clones, over 75% being singletons. Here the sequenced sample was peripheral blood, taken 28 days after the second dose of the MenACWY control vaccine. Receptors originate from an adult who received the MenACWY meningococcal vaccine as a control. Both conserved end residues are part of each CDR3. Fields, in order: J gene, clone size, V gene, D gene, CDR3 protein, CDR3 DNA. D genes are given only for firm matches. Clone size is not always given. Where it is, it says once, few, many or a class for expanded clones.

TRBJ2-3 | - | TRBV4-1 | - | CASSQVLDTQYF | TGCGCCAGCAGCCAAGTTTTAGATACGCAGTATTTT
TRBJ2-2 | - | TRBV9 | TRBD2 | CASSPGTRNTGELFF | TGTGCCAGCAGCCCCGGGACTAGGAACACCGGGGAGCTGTTTTTT
TRBJ2-2 | - | TRBV28 | - | CASSLSGELFF | TGTGCCAGCAGTTTAAGTGGGGAGCTGTTTTTT
TRBJ2-2 | - | TRBV11-2 | - | CASSRAQAPGELFF | TGTGCCAGCAGCCGAGCCCAAGCCCCCGGGGAGCTGTTTTTT
TRBJ1-4 | - | TRBV2 | - | CASILQGRVREKLFF | TGTGCCAGCATACTCCAGGGGAGGGTGAGGGAAAAACTGTTTTTT
TRBJ2-1 | - | TRBV10-3 | TRBD2 | CAISEPGLAGEGGEQFF | TGTGCCATCAGTGAGCCGGGACTAGCGGGAGAGGGGGGTGAGCAGTTCTTC
TRBJ2-3 | - | TRBV4-1 | - | CASSQAPGTTDTQYF | TGCGCCAGCAGCCAAGCGCCAGGGACTACAGATACGCAGTATTTT
TRBJ1-4 | - | TRBV18 | - | CASSGGTNEKLFF | TGTGCCAGCTCGGGAGGGACTAATGAAAAACTGTTTTTT
TRBJ2-7 | once | TRBV28 | - | CASSFGTYEQYF | TGTGCCAGCAGTTTCGGGACCTACGAGCAGTACTTC
TRBJ2-1 | - | TRBV7-9 | TRBD2 | CASSLALAGGLDEQFF | TGTGCCAGCAGCTTAGCTTTAGCGGGAGGGCTCGATGAGCAGTTCTTC
TRBJ1-3 | - | TRBV4-1 | - | CASRDTLSGNTIYF | TGCGCCAGCCGGGACACTCTCTCTGGAAACACCATATATTTT
TRBJ1-1 | - | TRBV13 | - | CASSLGRRYTEAFF | TGTGCCAGCAGCTTAGGCAGGCGTTACACTGAAGCTTTCTTT
TRBJ2-1 | - | TRBV24-1 | - | CATSRARGTYNEQFF | TGTGCCACCAGTCGTGCCCGGGGAACCTACAATGAGCAGTTCTTC
TRBJ1-1 | - | TRBV5-1 | - | CASSLHPSTEAFF | TGCGCCAGCAGCTTGCACCCGAGCACTGAAGCTTTCTTT
TRBJ2-5 | - | TRBV11-3 | - | CARIGRYQETQYF | TGTGCCAGAATCGGGCGGTACCAAGAGACCCAGTACTTC